The clone carrying this T cell receptor beta chain was observed a handful of times. The trim removed 0 bases at V and 1 base at J, leaving 5 bases unmatched. Germline CDR1 reads LGHNT; CDR2 reads FRNRAP. The CDR3 has 17 amino acids. In the study's own analysis: From reference gene primer amplification, estimates of nucleated cell counts were derived. Clones were read by immunoSEQ multiplex PCR, and TCRdb kept only the in-frame ones, dropping some. D and trimming were read from the DNA, whereas the V and J calls and clone size are those reported in that table. The sample lists about 110,000 clones; 76% were seen once. The data are from a study of blood T cell repertoires in COVID-19.

This receptor was taken from a man older than 75 with COVID-19, enrolled during active disease. The chain combines TRBV12-5 with TRBJ1-5; 8 bases align to TRBD1. Input material: peripheral blood. The CDR3 protein is CASGLVNRDRSNQPQHF. In nucleotides, the CDR3 is TGTGCTAGTGGTTTGGTAAATAGGGACAGGAGCAATCAGCCCCAGCATTTT.